Following are 32 T cell receptor beta chains from one sample sequenced in a study of cytomegalovirus exposure and HLA in healthy donors. Profiling relied on immunoSEQ multiplex PCR, and the TCRdb table lists in-frame clones only, not all of them. The sample holds hundreds of thousands of clones, approximately 84% seen once. Material: PBMCs. The receptor source for this set is a man aged 18-30 years in good health and CMV-seropositive.

The chain combines TRBV6-1 with TRBJ2-7; D unclear. CDR1 and CDR2 from the germline V gene are MNHNS and SASEGT. This CDR3 spans 12 amino acids. V dropped 3 bases and J dropped 5 bases, with 8 bases sitting between them. CDR3 sequence (DNA): TGTGCCAGCAGTGATAGGGCCAACGAGCAGTACTTC. It is translated as CASSDRANEQYF.

This clone was seen only once. The CDR3 loop reads CASSPGVSRETQYF. CDR3 nucleotides: TGTGCCAGCAGCCCCGGGGTTAGCCGAGAGACCCAGTACTTC. The V gene is TRBV7-9, the J gene TRBJ2-5, with D perhaps TRBD2 (5 bases). This CDR3 is built from 14 residues. CDR1 and CDR2 from the germline V gene are SEHNR and FQNEAQ (reference sequence). The V gene lost 5 bases and the J gene lost 4 bases, with 14 bases spanning the gap.

The rearrangement links TRBV6-4 to TRBJ2-2, with unresolved D. Germline loops: CDR1 MRHNA, CDR2 SNTAGT. The CDR3 totals 15 residues. V was cut by 0 bases and J by 3 bases, with 8 bases left in between. CDR3 protein: CASSDSMEYTGELFF. The CDR3 nucleotides read TGTGCCAGCAGTGACTCCATGGAGTACACCGGGGAGCTGTTTTTT.

The J gene is TRBJ2-7, the V gene TRBV5-4; the match to TRBD1 covers 9 bases. The CDR3 consists of 13 residues. Germline loops: CDR1 SGHNT, CDR2 YYREEE (reference sequence). V lost 4 bases, J lost 10 bases, and 9 bases stayed unmatched. The CDR3 nucleotides are TGTGCCAGCAGCATAGGACAGGGGTGGGATCAGTACTTC. Its translation is CASSIGQGWDQYF.

The chain couples TRBV2 to TRBJ2-7; D perhaps matches TRBD1 (6 bases). V lost 2 bases and J 1 base, leaving 9 bases between the germline ends. Per germline, CDR1 SNHLY and CDR2 FYNNEI. The CDR3 has 14 amino acids. The CDR3 loop reads CASSEQGKSYEQYF. The CDR3 DNA reads as TGTGCCAGCAGTGAACAGGGGAAGTCCTACGAGCAGTACTTC.

This chain uses TRBV13 with TRBJ2-3, with D possibly matching TRBD1 (7 bases). The CDR3 spans 15 residues. The V gene's germline CDR1 is PRHDT and CDR2 FYEKMQ (reference sequence). Between the trimmed V and J ends, which lost 4 bases and 0 bases, there was a span of 11 bases. The CDR3 reads CASSSRGESTDTQYF. For the CDR3, the DNA is TGTGCCAGCAGCTCCAGGGGGGAGAGCACAGATACGCAGTATTTT.

The gene calls are TRBV2 and TRBJ1-2; D remains unclear. The CDR3 runs to 14 residues. With 10 bases removed from V and 2 bases from J, the gap between germline ends came to 17 bases. Germline assignment: CDR1 SNHLY and CDR2 FYNNEI. CDR3 loop: CATTTVRRNYGYTF. DNA of the CDR3: TGTGCCACCACTACTGTTCGCCGCAACTATGGCTACACCTTC.

The gene calls are TRBV28 and TRBJ1-2; no reliable D call. This CDR3 has 13 amino acids. Trimming cost V 2 bases and J 2 bases, with 6 bases left between them. Germline CDR1 is MDHEN and CDR2 is SYDVKM. DNA for the CDR3: TGTGCCAGCAGTTTAGGACGGAACTATGGCTACACCTTC. It yields the protein CASSLGRNYGYTF.

The chain has TRBV11-2 and TRBJ1-3, with D unclear. The CDR3 covers 13 residues. Germline V lookup: CDR1 SGHAT, CDR2 FQNNGV. Trimming took 0 bases from V and 2 from J, leaving 2 bases between them. CDR3 region: CASSLEPGNTIYF. The CDR3 DNA reads as TGTGCCAGCAGCTTAGAACCTGGAAACACCATATATTTT.

As to this clone: The sample has other DNA sequences that encode this CDR3 too. The chain uses TRBV2 and TRBJ1-5; D gene ambiguous. V shed 4 bases and J shed 4 bases, with 5 bases lying between them. The CDR3 consists of 12 residues. The V gene's germline CDR1 is SNHLY and CDR2 FYNNEI. This CDR3 reads CASSGTNQPQHF. CDR3 bases: TGTGCCAGCAGTGGAACTAATCAGCCCCAGCATTTT.

The chain couples TRBV30 to TRBJ2-1, with 13 bases lining up with TRBD2. Germline CDR1 and CDR2: GTSNPN and SVGIG (reference sequence). This CDR3 region has 16 residues. With V trimmed by 8 bases and J by 0 bases, 7 bases remained unmatched. The CDR3 coding sequence is TGTGCCGGAGGGACTAGCGGGAAGTTCTCCTACAATGAGCAGTTCTTC. This codes for CAGGTSGKFSYNEQFF.

The chain is built from TRBV23-1 and TRBJ2-7; either TRBD1 or TRBD2 may supply D (5 bases each). TRBV23-1 is noted as an ORF with a role that remains uncertain. This CDR3 spans 13 amino acids. Trimming shortened V by 1 base and J by 3 bases, and 7 bases separated the two germline ends. The CDR3 DNA reads TGCGCCAGCAGTCAATTGAGGGGCTACGAGCAGTACTTC. Translating gives CASSQLRGYEQYF.

This rearrangement joins TRBV27 to TRBJ2-7; 7 bases map to TRBD1. The CDR3 runs to 16 residues. Germline V gene data show CDR1 as MNHEY and CDR2 as SMNVEV (reference sequence). Trimming cost V 4 bases and J 4 bases; bases outside gene matches: 13. CDR3 sequence: CASSSAGGAFRYEQYF. The CDR3 DNA is TGTGCCAGCAGTTCCGCAGGGGGTGCGTTTCGGTACGAGCAGTACTTC.

CDR3 nucleotide sequence: TGTGCCAGCAGCCCGGACAGGGCGTCCTACGAGCAGTACTTC. Amino acid sequence: CASSPDRASYEQYF. The chain has TRBV11-2 and TRBJ2-7; TRBD1 agrees at 8 bases. V shed 5 bases and J 1 base; nucleotides not matched to a gene: 4. The CDR3 length is 14 residues. Looked up from germline, CDR1 is SGHAT and CDR2 is FQNNGV.

This clone was picked up many times. The rearrangement joins TRBV7-8 to TRBJ1-3; TRBD1 matches 9 bases. Germline V gene data show CDR1 as SGHVS and CDR2 as FQNEAQ. The CDR3 spans 15 residues. V lost 1 base to trimming and J lost 7 bases; unmatched junction nucleotides: 5. The CDR3 nucleotides read TGTGCCAGCAGCTTAGGCGCACAGGGGGCGAACACCATATATTTT. Its protein is CASSLGAQGANTIYF.

This chain links TRBV5-1 with TRBJ2-1; TRBD2 matches 11 bases. CDR1 is SGHRS, CDR2 YFSETQ, per germline. This CDR3 has 15 residues. V shed 4 bases and J 7 bases; nucleotides not matched to a gene: 7. The CDR3 reads CASSPAGTSGNEQFF. The CDR3 region has the DNA TGCGCCAGCAGCCCAGCCGGGACTAGCGGAAATGAGCAGTTCTTC.

The chain links TRBV25-1 to TRBJ1-4; D unresolved. V lost 2 bases, J lost 7 bases, and 11 bases lay in between. Germline V gives CDR1 MGHDK, CDR2 SYGVNS. This CDR3 contains 14 residues. The CDR3 is CASSEGGNSEKLFF. DNA for the CDR3: TGTGCCAGCAGTGAAGGCGGGAACAGTGAAAAACTGTTTTTT.

The chain carries TRBV5-1 and TRBJ2-2; possibly TRBD2 for D (6 bases). This CDR3 has 16 residues. Looked up from germline, CDR1 is SGHRS and CDR2 is YFSETQ. V dropped 1 base and J dropped 4 bases, with 14 bases sitting between them. The CDR3 region has the DNA TGCGCCAGCAGCTTGAGCCGGGAGTTCGGCACCGGGGAGCTGTTTTTT. Translation gives CASSLSREFGTGELFF.

This chain uses TRBV27 with TRBJ2-1, with TRBD2 matching 13 bases. Germline CDR1 is MNHEY and CDR2 is SMNVEV (reference sequence). V trimming: 5 bases; J trimming: 6 bases; junction bases outside the gene matches: 13. This CDR3 has 18 amino acids. The CDR3 is CASSLPTSGRLALNEQFF. The CDR3 DNA reads as TGTGCCAGCAGTCTCCCGACTAGCGGGAGGTTAGCCCTCAATGAGCAGTTCTTC.

This clone was seen once. The chain couples TRBV6-6 to TRBJ1-5, with TRBD1 matching over 8 bases. CDR3 length: 15 amino acids. After removal of 5 bases from V and 4 bases from J, the junction contained 7 bases not matched to a gene. Looked up from germline, CDR1 is MNHNY and CDR2 is SVGAGI (reference sequence). CDR3 in DNA: TGTGCCAGCAGTCCGACAGGGGAGGCAAATCAGCCCCAGCATTTT. It is translated as CASSPTGEANQPQHF.

This clone was recorded only once. This rearrangement joins TRBV19 to TRBJ1-5; D ambiguous. Germline CDR1 reads LNHDA; CDR2 reads SQIVND (reference sequence). Trimming took off 3 bases at V and 0 bases at J, with 9 bases between the two ends. The CDR3 covers 15 residues. CDR3 residues: CASSMSDYSNQPQHF. DNA of the CDR3: TGTGCCAGTAGTATGTCGGATTATAGCAATCAGCCCCAGCATTTT.

The chain links TRBV12-5 to TRBJ2-7, with D perhaps matching TRBD2 (6 bases). Between the trimmed V and J ends, which lost 5 bases and 4 bases, there was a span of 12 bases. Looked up from germline, CDR1 is LGHNT and CDR2 is FRNRAP. The length of the CDR3 is 13 residues. CDR3 protein: CASGPPGVYEQYF. DNA for the CDR3: TGTGCTAGTGGTCCCCCGGGGGTTTACGAGCAGTACTTC.

The V and J genes are TRBV27 and TRBJ2-7; possibly TRBD1 for D (6 bases). Germline assignment: CDR1 MNHEY and CDR2 SMNVEV (reference sequence). V was clipped by 2 bases and J by 2 bases, with 16 bases between them. The CDR3 has 16 amino acids. CDR3 sequence (DNA): TGTGCCAGCAGTTTAGACGTTGTAACAGGGCCCTACGAGCAGTACTTC. It encodes CASSLDVVTGPYEQYF.

V gene TRBV2 combines with J gene TRBJ1-4, with D possibly matching TRBD1 (5 bases). Trimming took off 6 bases at V and 4 bases at J, with 12 bases between the two ends. Germline V gene sequence: CDR1 SNHLY, CDR2 FYNNEI. The CDR3 extends over 14 amino acids. CDR3 DNA sequence: TGTGCCAGCAGGAACGGGGGGAATAATGAAAAACTGTTTTTT. Protein: CASRNGGNNEKLFF.

This clone was detected once. The V gene is TRBV10-3, the J gene TRBJ2-1; 7 bases align to TRBD2. V shed 5 bases, J shed 15 bases, and the junction held 10 bases outside the gene matches. The CDR3 is 12 residues long. Looked up from germline, CDR1 is ENHRY and CDR2 is SYGVKD. The DNA for the CDR3 is TGTGCCATCAGTCCCGAGGGACTATTCGCGTTCTTC. This codes for CAISPEGLFAFF.

This clone was recorded a few times. At one of its ends the junction is not consistent with the germline gene, which may arise from a read error. J is TRBJ2-7 and V is TRBV7-2, with 8 bases matching TRBD2. The length of the CDR3 is 14 residues. Germline V gene sequence: CDR1 SGHTA, CDR2 FQGNSA. The CDR3 loop reads CASSLTLADRRVGF. Written as DNA, the CDR3 is TGTGCCAGCAGCTTAACACTAGCGGATCGACGAGTCGGTTTC.

This chain connects TRBV25-1 to TRBJ2-1; D possibly corresponds to TRBD1 (8 bases). Germline V gives CDR1 MGHDK, CDR2 SYGVNS. The CDR3 is made up of 16 amino acids. Trimming removed 7 bases from V and 2 bases from J, with 18 bases in between. DNA for the CDR3: TGTGCCAGCACCAGACAGGGGAGGGGAACCTACAATGAGCAGTTCTTC. Its protein is CASTRQGRGTYNEQFF. The whole variable domain, remainder taken from reference TRBV25-1 and TRBJ2-1, is EADIYQTPRYLVIGTGKKITLECSQTMGHDKMYWYQQDPGMELHLIHYSYGVNSTEKGDLSSESTVSRIRTEHFPLTLESARPSHTSQYLCASTRQGRGTYNEQFFGPGTRLTVL.

The chain recombines TRBV10-1 with TRBJ2-5; TRBD1 matches at 8 bases. V dropped 6 bases and J dropped 5; count of bases not matched to a gene: 11. The CDR3 totals 15 residues. Germline V gene sequence: CDR1 WNHNN, CDR2 SYGVQD (reference sequence). The CDR3 DNA reads TGCGCCAGCAGCGAAGGACAGGGCGATTGGGAGACCCAGTACTTC. Its protein is CASSEGQGDWETQYF.

This chain uses TRBV30 with TRBJ2-2; the match to TRBD1 covers 8 bases. In germline, CDR1 is GTSNPN, CDR2 SVGIG (reference sequence). The CDR3 sequence is 16 residues long. The ends lost 4 bases at V and 7 bases at J; junction bases unmatched: 14. CDR3 nucleotide sequence: TGTGCCTGGAATCGGTGCAGGGGGCGAGAATGCGGGGAGCTGTTTTTT. This translates into CAWNRCRGRECGELFF. The whole variable domain, remainder taken from reference TRBV30 and TRBJ2-2, is SQTIHQWPATLVQPVGSPLSLECTVEGTSNPNLYWYRQAAGRGLQLLFYSVGIGQISSEVPQNLSASRPQDRQFILSSKKLLLSDSGFYLCAWNRCRGRECGELFFGEGSRLTVL.

Only one count was recorded for this clone. The chain is built from TRBV5-4 and TRBJ2-2, with D possibly matching TRBD1 (5 bases). In germline, CDR1 is SGHNT, CDR2 YYREEE (reference sequence). The CDR3 spans 14 residues. Trimming cost V 0 bases and J 6 bases, with 9 bases left between them. The CDR3 bases are TGTGCCAGCAGCTTGGCAAGGGGCCCCGGGGAGCTGTTTTTT. Protein sequence: CASSLARGPGELFF.

The chain employs TRBV28 and TRBJ1-5; D unresolved. The CDR3 has 16 amino acids. Trimming removed 3 bases from V and 2 bases from J, with 14 bases in between. The germline V gene has CDR1 MDHEN and CDR2 SYDVKM. The CDR3 protein is CASSFLRRDGNQPQHF. The CDR3 nucleotides are TGTGCCAGCAGTTTCCTCCGGCGAGATGGCAATCAGCCCCAGCATTTT.

The V gene is TRBV6-4, the J gene TRBJ2-7; D not certain. The CDR3 has 13 amino acids. Germline V gene sequence: CDR1 MRHNA, CDR2 SNTAGT. Deletions cut 5 bases from V and 6 bases from J, with 14 bases between. CDR3 amino acids: CASSSSQNSEQYF. CDR3 DNA: TGTGCCAGCAGTTCGTCGCAAAATTCCGAGCAGTACTTC.